Listed below are T cell receptor beta chains from one sample, sequenced in a study of shared clonotypes between healthy human individuals. Assay used: immunoSEQ multiplex PCR; TCRdb lists only in-frame clones, some missing. The sample shows some 2.4 million clones, 80% to 95% of them seen only once. Sequencing was done on a sample of naive CD4+ T cells from PBMCs. The source of these receptors is a man younger than 35 in good health. Some clones in this sample may be carry-over from other donors' samples. The CDR3 runs from the conserved cysteine through the conserved F or W. Each record gives: J gene, clone size, V gene, D gene, CDR3 DNA, CDR3 protein. D genes are given only for firm matches. Not every row has a clone size; where given, it reads once, few, many or a size class.

j_call: TRBJ2-1; clone_size: .; v_call: TRBV5-1; d_call: TRBD2; cdr3_nt: TGCGCCAGCAGCCCTGTTAGCGGGAGCTCCTACAATGAGCAGTTCTTC; cdr3_aa: CASSPVSGSSYNEQFF
j_call: TRBJ2-5; clone_size: once; v_call: TRBV5-1; d_call: TRBD2; cdr3_nt: TGCGCCAGCAGCTTGCCCCGGACTAGCGGGAGTGAGACCCAGTACTTC; cdr3_aa: CASSLPRTSGSETQYF
j_call: TRBJ2-7; clone_size: .; v_call: TRBV5-1; d_call: .; cdr3_nt: TGCGCCAGCAGCTTGGTGGGTAGGGCCTACGAGCAGTACTTC; cdr3_aa: CASSLVGRAYEQYF
j_call: TRBJ1-5; clone_size: .; v_call: TRBV6-1; d_call: .; cdr3_nt: TGTGCCAGCAGTGAATCGGTTAGCAATCAGCCCCAGCATTTT; cdr3_aa: CASSESVSNQPQHF
j_call: TRBJ2-7; clone_size: once; v_call: TRBV5-5; d_call: TRBD1; cdr3_nt: TGTGCCAGCAGCTTGGCAGCAGGGGGCCTCTCCTACGAGCAGTACTTC; cdr3_aa: CASSLAAGGLSYEQYF
j_call: TRBJ2-7; clone_size: .; v_call: TRBV2; d_call: .; cdr3_nt: TGTGCCAGCACCCTAGGCAGGAGCTCCTACGAGCAGTACTTC; cdr3_aa: CASTLGRSSYEQYF
j_call: TRBJ2-5; clone_size: few; v_call: TRBV6-5; d_call: .; cdr3_nt: TGTGCCAGCAGTTACTCTGTCAGTGCCCGCCAAGAGACCCAGTACTTC; cdr3_aa: CASSYSVSARQETQYF
j_call: TRBJ2-7; clone_size: .; v_call: TRBV6-5; d_call: TRBD1; cdr3_nt: TGTGCCAGCAGAGGATCGACAGGGAGCTCCTACGGGCAGTACTTC; cdr3_aa: CASRGSTGSSYGQYF
j_call: TRBJ1-5; clone_size: .; v_call: TRBV18; d_call: .; cdr3_nt: TGTGCCAGCTCTGGGGGGATTAGTAATCAGCCCCAGCATTTT; cdr3_aa: CASSGGISNQPQHF
j_call: TRBJ2-1; clone_size: .; v_call: TRBV21-1; d_call: .; cdr3_nt: TGTGCCAGCAGCACCGGACGGGGGTTTGAGGAGTCCTACAATGAGCAGTTCTTC; cdr3_aa: CASSTGRGFEESYNEQFF
j_call: TRBJ2-5; clone_size: once; v_call: TRBV28; d_call: TRBD2; cdr3_nt: TGTGCCAGCAGTATCAGCGGGAGGCCAGAGACCCAGTACTTC; cdr3_aa: CASSISGRPETQYF
j_call: TRBJ2-7; clone_size: .; v_call: TRBV27; d_call: TRBD1; cdr3_nt: TGTGCCAGCAGTTTATTCGGGACAGGTAACTACGAGCAGTACTTC; cdr3_aa: CASSLFGTGNYEQYF
j_call: TRBJ1-3; clone_size: .; v_call: TRBV7-2; d_call: .; cdr3_nt: TGTGCCAGCAGCTTAGCGGACAGCCGTGGAAACACCATATATTTT; cdr3_aa: CASSLADSRGNTIYF
j_call: TRBJ2-1; clone_size: .; v_call: TRBV7-6; d_call: TRBD2; cdr3_nt: TGTGCCAGCAGCTTAGGGCTAGCGGGGGCATACAATGAGCAGTTCTTC; cdr3_aa: CASSLGLAGAYNEQFF
j_call: TRBJ2-5; clone_size: .; v_call: TRBV7-2; d_call: TRBD2; cdr3_nt: TGTGCCAGCAGCTTAAGCTGGGCGCGGGAGCAGTACTTC; cdr3_aa: CASSLSWAREQYF
j_call: TRBJ2-3; clone_size: .; v_call: TRBV18; d_call: .; cdr3_nt: TGTGCCAGCTCCGGAGGCCCTGGCACAGATACGCAGTATTTT; cdr3_aa: CASSGGPGTDTQYF
j_call: TRBJ2-7; clone_size: .; v_call: TRBV10-1; d_call: .; cdr3_nt: TGCGCCAGCAGTGAGTTTCCGGAGGGAAGCGACGAGCAGTACTTC; cdr3_aa: CASSEFPEGSDEQYF
j_call: TRBJ1-1; clone_size: .; v_call: TRBV9; d_call: .; cdr3_nt: TGTGCCAGCAGCGCCCGACGACAAAACACTGAAGCTTTCTTT; cdr3_aa: CASSARRQNTEAFF
j_call: TRBJ2-2; clone_size: .; v_call: TRBV6-6; d_call: .; cdr3_nt: TGTGCCAGCAGCCGAGTAGGTGCCGGGGAGCTGTTTTTT; cdr3_aa: CASSRVGAGELFF
j_call: TRBJ2-7; clone_size: .; v_call: TRBV7-8; d_call: TRBD1; cdr3_nt: TGTGCCAGCAGCTTTGGGACAGTTACCTACGAGCAGTACTTC; cdr3_aa: CASSFGTVTYEQYF
j_call: TRBJ2-1; clone_size: .; v_call: TRBV19; d_call: .; cdr3_nt: TGTGCCAGTCGGGCCCGAGGGGACACCTACAATGAGCAGTTCTTC; cdr3_aa: CASRARGDTYNEQFF
j_call: TRBJ2-5; clone_size: .; v_call: TRBV5-1; d_call: TRBD1; cdr3_nt: TGCGCCAGCAGCCCACGACAGGGGGAGACCCAGTACTTC; cdr3_aa: CASSPRQGETQYF
j_call: TRBJ1-2; clone_size: .; v_call: TRBV27; d_call: TRBD1; cdr3_nt: TGTGCCAGCAGTTTAAGGACAGGGAAAGGGTATGGCTACACCTTC; cdr3_aa: CASSLRTGKGYGYTF
j_call: TRBJ2-3; clone_size: .; v_call: TRBV28; d_call: TRBD2; cdr3_nt: TGTGCCAGCAGTTGGACTAGCGGGACTTCAGATACGCAGTATTTT; cdr3_aa: CASSWTSGTSDTQYF
j_call: TRBJ1-1; clone_size: once; v_call: TRBV23-1; d_call: .; cdr3_nt: TGCGCCAGCAGTCAATGGGGCCGTCGGGCCGCAAAAACAACTGAAGCTTTCTTT; cdr3_aa: CASSQWGRRAAKTTEAFF
j_call: TRBJ1-6; clone_size: .; v_call: TRBV5-6; d_call: .; cdr3_nt: TGTGCCAGCAGCTTGTTGGGCGGGAGCCCCCATAATTCACCCCTCCACTTT; cdr3_aa: CASSLLGGSPHNSPLHF
j_call: TRBJ2-2; clone_size: .; v_call: TRBV4-2; d_call: .; cdr3_nt: TGTGCCAGCAGCCAAGATCCCCAGAGCGCCGGGGAGCTGTTTTTT; cdr3_aa: CASSQDPQSAGELFF
j_call: TRBJ1-5; clone_size: .; v_call: TRBV6-5; d_call: TRBD1; cdr3_nt: TGTGCCAGCAGGGGACAGGGATTCAATCAGCCCCAGCATTTT; cdr3_aa: CASRGQGFNQPQHF